This entry is about one T cell receptor beta chain. The sample originates from a study of T cells in Graves' hyperthyroidism and ophthalmopathy. The CDR3 is 16 amino acids. The ends were cut back, 6 bases at V and 0 bases at J, with 17 bases in the middle. RNA transcripts yielded amplified TCR beta CDR3 regions. Researchers ran a first-round RT-PCR on the TCR CDR3 using the HTBI primer set. Using its own MiXCR run on the multiplex PCR reads, TCRdb lists one record per CDR3 protein. Of about 660,000 distinct CDR3 sequences listed, just under 45% are singletons. This clonotype originated in an adult man with Graves' disease, either hyperthyroidism or ophthalmopathy (not recorded which). The gene calls are TRBV12-3 or TRBV12-4 and TRBJ1-1, with D perhaps TRBD1 (5 bases). The specimen was peripheral blood or thyroid tissue (not recorded which). Written as DNA, the CDR3 is TGTGCCAGCAGCCAAACCACCGGGACGCTGAACACTGAAGCTTTCTTT. Its protein product is CASSQTTGTLNTEAFF.